These 22 T cell receptor beta chains share one sample of origin, sequenced in a study of T cell repertoires in cytomegalovirus infection (dated by TCRdb to between 2019 and 2020). The data were produced on an Illumina HiSeq 1500. The public reads were quality trimmed at Q25 with fastp and then assembled into clones with MiXCR by TCRdb, keeping productive beta chains. Identical CDR3 proteins give one entry, which carries the most common genes and DNA. The sample table lists about 700,000 distinct CDR3 sequences, about 33% of them with a count of one. The ten largest clones take up over 15% of the sample. For these receptors, no antigen is known. The label giving this sample's treatment or condition can be read as: in vitro stimulation with specific CMV peptide epitopes to enrich CMV-specific T cells. Source: cultured PBMCs, taken from culture after CMV antigen stimulation. The receptors derive from a human donor in good health (CMV status not recorded). Some clones in this sample may be carry-over from other donors' samples.

This clonotype was detected only a few times. One junction end does not reproduce the germline sequence, and a read error may be involved. V usage is TRBV19 and J usage is TRBJ2-1, with 8 bases that match TRBD2. The CDR3 spans 14 residues. Germline V gene data show CDR1 as LNHDA and CDR2 as SQIVND (reference sequence). The CDR3, as DNA: TGTGCCAGTAGAATAGCGGGATCGGGCAATGAGCAGTTCTTC. Residues: CASRIAGSGNEQFF.

V gene TRBV27 combines with J gene TRBJ2-1; D tentatively fits TRBD1 or TRBD2 (5 bases each). Germline CDR1 is MNHEY and CDR2 is SMNVEV (reference sequence). The CDR3 spans 14 residues. Trimming cost V 3 bases and J 9 bases, with 15 bases left between them. CDR3 DNA sequence: TGTGCCAGCAGTTTTCGAGGGCCCCAGGGTGAGCAGTTCTTC. Its protein is CASSFRGPQGEQFF.

This clonotype was counted a few times. The rearrangement joins TRBV7-9 to TRBJ1-2; D is ambiguous. Germline CDR1 is SEHNR and CDR2 is FQNEAQ (reference sequence). Trimming cost V 3 bases and J 12 bases, with 11 bases left between them. The CDR3 is 11 residues long. CDR3: CASSFNLRDTF. DNA of the CDR3: TGTGCCAGCAGCTTTAACTTGCGGGACACCTTC.

This clonotype occurred many times. The CDR3 is CASSQGVGYEQYF. CDR3 bases: TGTGCCAGCAGCCAGGGGGTGGGTTACGAGCAGTACTTC. The chain carries TRBV7-2 and TRBJ2-7, with 7 positions matching TRBD1. The CDR3 consists of 13 residues. V shed 5 bases, J shed 4 bases, and the junction held 5 bases outside the gene matches. Germline CDR1 SGHTA, CDR2 FQGNSA.

This rearrangement joins TRBV7-2 to TRBJ1-1, with D hard to call. Trimming shortened V by 6 bases and J by 7 bases, and 9 bases separated the two germline ends. The germline V gene encodes CDR1 SGHTA and CDR2 FQGNSA. CDR3 length: 11 residues. Written as DNA, the CDR3 is TGTGCCAGCAGAATAGGTCTTGAAGCTTTCTTT. It specifies CASRIGLEAFF.

This clonotype has a single count. The gene calls are TRBV2 and TRBJ2-4, with TRBD2 as a possible D gene (5 bases). V lost 3 bases, J lost 7 bases, and 16 bases lay in between. The CDR3 runs 15 residues. The germline V gene encodes CDR1 SNHLY and CDR2 FYNNEI. The DNA for the CDR3 is TGTGCCAGCAGTGATCGGGGTTGGATCGGGAACATTCAGTACTTC. Protein product: CASSDRGWIGNIQYF. The variable domain in full, with the rest retrieved from reference TRBV2 and TRBJ2-4, is EPEVTQTPSHQVTQMGQEVILRCVPISNHLYFYWYRQILGQKVEFLVSFYNNEISEKSEIFDDQFSVERPDGSNFTLKIRSTKLEDSAMYFCASSDRGWIGNIQYFGAGTRLSVL.

The sample holds many counts of this clonotype. This sequence joins TRBV7-2 and TRBJ2-2; D could derive from TRBD1 or TRBD2 (5 bases each). The CDR3 runs 16 residues. Germline V lookup: CDR1 SGHTA, CDR2 FQGNSA. Trimming cost V 1 base and J 1 base, with 10 bases left between them. The CDR3 here is CASSLGGTVNTGELFF. CDR3 sequence (DNA): TGTGCCAGCAGCTTAGGAGGGACGGTGAACACCGGGGAGCTGTTTTTT.

In this sample, this clonotype turned up a few times. The chain employs TRBV11-1 and TRBJ1-1, with a tentative D call TRBD1 (6 bases). Germline V gene sequence: CDR1 SGHAT, CDR2 FQDESV (reference sequence). Trimming left V 5 bases short and J 5 bases short, with 24 bases between. This CDR3 spans 17 amino acids. CDR3 sequence: CASSEPRGASGVTEAFF. CDR3 DNA: TGTGCCAGCAGCGAACCCCGGGGGGCGAGTGGGGTGACTGAAGCTTTCTTT. The full variable domain, with the rest looked up from reference TRBV11-1 and TRBJ1-1, is EAEVAQSPRYKITEKSQAVAFWCDPISGHATLYWYRQILGQGPELLVQFQDESVVDDSQLPKDRFSAERLKGVDSTLKIQPAELGDSAMYLCASSEPRGASGVTEAFFGQGTRLTVV.

This clonotype occurred once. The conserved phenylalanine or tryptophan is not found at the CDR3 terminus, so this likely reflects a read error. The DNA is left out, because the CDR3 cannot be placed on it with certainty; the CDR3 is given as TCRdb lists it. The chain joins TRBV20-1 to TRBJ1-2; TRBD1 reflects the table's D call only, with no check against the DNA. The CDR3 is 12 residues long, ends included. The germline V gene encodes CDR1 DFQATT and CDR2 SNEGSKA (reference sequence). The CDR3 is CSASEGGGALLV.

This clonotype has a count of ten or more. V gene TRBV7-6 combines with J gene TRBJ2-7; the match to TRBD1 covers 7 bases. Trimming took 2 bases from V and 2 from J; bases not matched to a gene: 12. This CDR3 is built from 17 residues. Germline lookup yields CDR1 SGHVS and CDR2 FNYEAQ. The CDR3 DNA is TGTGCCAGCAGCTTAAGGGACAGTCGCTTTGGGACCTACGAGCAGTACTTC. It is translated as CASSLRDSRFGTYEQYF. Together with reference TRBV7-6 and TRBJ2-7, the CDR3 gives the full variable domain: GAGVSQSPRYKVTKRGQDVALRCDPISGHVSLYWYRQALGQGPEFLTYFNYEAQQDKSGLPNDRFSAERPEGSISTLTIQRTEQRDSAMYRCASSLRDSRFGTYEQYFGPGTRLTVT.

V and J are TRBV11-2 and TRBJ2-5; the D call may be TRBD1 or TRBD2 (7 bases each). Between the trimmed V and J ends, which lost 4 bases and 4 bases, there was a span of 13 bases. In germline, CDR1 is SGHAT, CDR2 FQNNGV. The CDR3 length is 14 residues. The CDR3 loop is CASSYRGGGETQYF. CDR3 nucleotides: TGTGCCAGCAGCTACAGGGGAGGGGGAGAGACCCAGTACTTC.

CDR3 bases: TGTGCCAGCAGTGAATCGCCCTACAATGAGCAGTTCTTC. Encoded protein: CASSESPYNEQFF. V is TRBV12-3 or TRBV12-4 and J is TRBJ2-1; the D is unclear. Trimming stripped 5 bases from V and 2 bases from J, with 7 bases between. The CDR3 spans 13 residues.

The rearrangement uses TRBV7-2 and TRBJ2-7, with 8 bases fitting TRBD2. Germline V gene data show CDR1 as SGHTA and CDR2 as FQGNSA. V gave up 6 bases and J gave up 0 bases; unmatched junction bases: 7. The CDR3 has 15 residues. The CDR3 is CASRALAGSSYEQYF. For the CDR3, the DNA is TGTGCCAGCAGAGCCCTAGCGGGTTCCTCCTACGAGCAGTACTTC.

The V gene is TRBV29-1, the J gene TRBJ1-5, with D possibly TRBD1 on 5 matching bases. The V gene's germline CDR1 is SQVTM and CDR2 ANQGSEA. V lost 4 bases to trimming and J lost 7 bases, with 17 bases between them. The CDR3 length is 14 residues. DNA for the CDR3: TGCAGCGTTGTCTTGGAGGGGACCGGGCAGCCCCAGCATTTT. The encoded protein is CSVVLEGTGQPQHF.

This clonotype has more than one count but fewer than ten. The chain recombines TRBV7-6 with TRBJ2-1; D is uncertain. V lost 2 bases, J lost 2 bases, and 16 bases lay in between. Per germline, CDR1 SGHVS and CDR2 FNYEAQ. CDR3 size: 17 residues. The CDR3 reads CASSLYLGLDPYNEQFF. DNA for the CDR3: TGTGCCAGCAGCTTATATTTAGGGTTAGACCCCTACAATGAGCAGTTCTTC.

This clonotype was counted between two and nine times. This chain uses TRBV7-8 with TRBJ2-1; 12 bases are shared with TRBD2. CDR1 and CDR2 (germline): SGHVS, FQNEAQ. J lost 4 bases, V lost 5 bases, and 3 bases had no gene match. The CDR3 consists of 15 residues. The CDR3 loop is CASSAGLAGYNEQFF. CDR3 in DNA: TGTGCCAGCAGCGCCGGACTAGCGGGGTACAATGAGCAGTTCTTC.

This chain uses TRBV20-1 with TRBJ2-5, with D maybe TRBD2 (5 bases). The CDR3 is 13 residues long. V was cut by 1 base and J by 5 bases, with 11 bases left in between. The germline V gene has CDR1 DFQATT and CDR2 SNEGSKA (reference sequence). CDR3 amino acids: CSARVPGWETQYF. CDR3 nucleotides: TGCAGTGCTAGAGTCCCGGGGTGGGAGACCCAGTACTTC.

The sample holds a few counts of this clonotype. J is TRBJ1-5 and V is TRBV28, with TRBD1 identical over 7 bases. CDR3 size: 16 residues. J was trimmed by 2 bases and V by 5 bases; bases with no gene match: 9. Germline V gene data show CDR1 as MDHEN and CDR2 as SYDVKM. The CDR3 coding sequence is TGTGCCAGCAGTAATCGCAGGGGGTCAGGCAATCAGCCCCAGCATTTT. Its translation is CASSNRRGSGNQPQHF.

This clonotype was counted only a few times. The chain links TRBV27 to TRBJ2-7; no clear D gene. V dropped 5 bases and J dropped 3 bases, with 5 bases sitting between them. Germline V lookup: CDR1 MNHEY, CDR2 SMNVEV (reference sequence). The CDR3 spans 11 residues. CDR3 coding DNA: TGTGCCAGCAGTAAGAACTACGAGCAGTACTTC. Translating it yields CASSKNYEQYF.

The rearrangement links TRBV27 to TRBJ2-3, with a weak D call TRBD1 (6 bases). This CDR3 contains 15 residues. The V and J ends lost 3 bases and 7 bases respectively, with 17 bases between them. Germline CDR1 MNHEY, CDR2 SMNVEV (reference sequence). The CDR3 region is CASSFRGAGLNTQYF. The CDR3 nucleotides are TGTGCCAGCAGTTTCAGGGGTGCCGGGCTGAATACGCAGTATTTT.

V is TRBV6-1 and J is TRBJ1-3; no definite D call. The V gene's germline CDR1 is MNHNS and CDR2 SASEGT. V lost 7 bases and J lost 4, with 29 bases in between. The CDR3 totals 19 residues. In nucleotides, the CDR3 is TGTGCCAGCACCCGCCTGGGCCTAGCTTATCGGGTAGCCGGAAACACCATATATTTT. This sequence encodes CASTRLGLAYRVAGNTIYF.

The J gene is TRBJ2-2, the V gene TRBV20-1; D not certain. This CDR3 spans 11 amino acids. Deletions cut 4 bases from V and 6 bases from J, with 6 bases between. CDR1 DFQATT and CDR2 SNEGSKA come from the germline V gene (reference sequence). The CDR3 protein is CSAKSAGELFF. The CDR3 coding sequence is TGCAGTGCTAAAAGTGCCGGGGAGCTGTTTTTT.